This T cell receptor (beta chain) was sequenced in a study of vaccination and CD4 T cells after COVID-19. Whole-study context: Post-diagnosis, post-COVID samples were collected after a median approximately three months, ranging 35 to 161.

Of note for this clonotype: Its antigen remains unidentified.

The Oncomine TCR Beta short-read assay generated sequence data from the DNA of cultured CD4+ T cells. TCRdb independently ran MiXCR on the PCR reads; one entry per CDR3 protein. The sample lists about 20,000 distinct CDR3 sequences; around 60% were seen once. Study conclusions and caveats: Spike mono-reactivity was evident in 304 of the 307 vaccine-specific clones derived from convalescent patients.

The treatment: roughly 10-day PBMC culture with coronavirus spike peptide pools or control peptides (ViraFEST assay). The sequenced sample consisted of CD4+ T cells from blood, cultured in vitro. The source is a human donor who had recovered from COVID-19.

CDR3 protein: CAISETGDGQPQHF. The CDR3 DNA follows: TGTGCCATCAGTGAGACAGGGGACGGGCAGCCCCAGCATTTT. The chain uses TRBV10-3 and TRBJ1-5; 7 positions agree with TRBD1. Trimming took 2 bases from V and 7 from J; bases not matched to a gene: 5. Per germline, CDR1 ENHRY and CDR2 SYGVKD. This CDR3 comprises 14 residues.